This T cell receptor (beta chain) was captured by sequencing in a study of blood T cell repertoires in COVID-19 (dated by TCRdb to the early 2020s). Regarding the study in general: Collaborator samples came from the United States, Italy and Spain and covered acute and convalescent phases of COVID-19. The prospective study material was composed of cDNA or gDNA derived from T cells, B-cell-depleted T cells, or PBMCs. The dataset comprised deeply sampled blood TCRbeta repertoires from subjects exposed to, actively infected with, or recovered from COVID-19. The repertoires were made available in a free public database intended to serve as a resource for research on the immune response to SARS-CoV-2. The samples were drawn from the first 160 participants of the ongoing ImmuneRACE study and from over a thousand subjects provided by 6 global collaborators. A de-identified subject ID, COVID-19 status, age in years and sex were almost always included in the sample metadata. Where available, HLA class I and class II types were obtained from metadata supplied by the sample provider rather than from assay-based typing. Here is what the overall study found, with its caveats: Clinical and demographic metadata were provided uncurated, with the amount varying by source and participant.

This clone has just a few counts. Its recognized antigen is unknown. Base qualities are not at hand, and no much larger clone is one base apart. TCRbeta CDR3 regions were amplified from genomic DNA using the immunoSEQ Assay, a bias-controlled multiplex PCR. The original methods were these. The number of nucleated cells in each sample was estimated from the amplification of reference gene primers within the assay. To quantify the absolute abundance of each unique TCRbeta CDR3 rearrangement, sequence reads were collapsed and filtered. For each sample, productive Simpson clonality was calculated by taking the square root of Simpson's diversity index across productive rearrangements. TCRdb re-hosts the immuneACCESS table, in-frame sequences only. Its copies lack some clones; in the studies checked, an unresolved V gene accounts for under half of them, and the cause for the rest is not known. The V and J calls and clone size come from that table; D and trimming were worked out from the DNA. For this sample there are around 120,000 clones; 71% appear just once. The ten most abundant clones make up approximately 0.86% of the sample.

Whole blood was collected in K2EDTA tubes by collaborating institutions according to the institutions' own protocols. For TCRbeta analysis, collaborators shipped samples in one of three forms: frozen whole blood, isolated PBMCs, or DNA extracted from either of those sample types. Unmatched junction bases come to 10, with V trimmed by 3 bases and J by 5 bases. Taken from the germline V gene, the CDR1 and CDR2 loops are KGHDR and SFDVKD. CDR3 length: 16 amino acids, cysteine to phenylalanine. The entry retains the CDR3 DNA only, 48 bases that are in frame from base 1. Sequencing was done on a sample of peripheral blood. The chain is assembled from TRBV24-1 and TRBJ2-5; a stretch of 8 junction bases matches TRBD2. This TCR was recovered from a human donor with acute or convalescent COVID-19. The donor label of this sample is uncertain. In nucleotide form, the sequence is TGTGCCACCAGTGATATGCTGGCGGGGGGAGGGGAGACCCAGTACTTC. Translated, this gives CATSDMLAGGGETQYF.